This T cell receptor beta chain was retrieved from a study of blood T cell repertoires in COVID-19. Comment on this clone: The same CDR3 can be traced to other DNA sequences in this sample.

Germline V gene data show CDR1 as LGHDT and CDR2 as YNNKEL (reference sequence). V was cut by 4 bases and J by 5 bases, with 14 bases left in between. The length of the CDR3 is 14 residues. The repertoire was sequenced with immunoSEQ multiplex PCR; TCRdb's copy has only in-frame clones and lacks some. The table has roughly 190,000 clones, around 80% seen once; the top ten hold approximately 7.8%. The clonotype originates from a woman aged 55-69 years with COVID-19, enrolled during active disease. The chain couples TRBV3-1 (or the pseudogene TRBV3-2) to TRBJ1-2; possibly TRBD1 for D (5 bases). The sequencing sample was made of peripheral blood. The chain's CDR3 is CASSPRTGGYGYTF. DNA for the CDR3: TGTGCCAGCAGCCCACGGACGGGGGGATATGGCTACACCTTC.